This T cell receptor (beta chain) was retrieved from a study of blood T cells in healthy people across ages. Study-level findings and limits: Getting older went along with TCR beta diversity per million T cells dropping roughly linearly. Not knowing donor CMV status may have confounded expanded clonotype changes. Unsorted PBMC material precluded a definitive naive versus antigen-experienced comparison.

The CDR3 extends over 14 amino acids. Germline-derived CDR1 and CDR2 are SGDLS and YYNGEE. Trimming took off 0 bases at V and 7 bases at J, with 14 bases between the two ends. On this clonotype itself: Its antigen is unknown.

With a J-beta primer mix and a sample-barcoded 5' primer, a second PCR ran roughly 6 to 12 cycles. A single record per CDR3 protein comes from TCRdb applying MiXCR to the 5' RACE reads. This table has approximately 810,000 distinct CDR3 sequences, 35% to 40% appearing once. V is TRBV9 and J is TRBJ2-7; D gene uncertain. Sequenced input: blood. The receptor's source is a man between 18 and 35 years old in good health. CDR3 DNA: TGTGCCAGCAGCGTAGGAGATCGGGTCAATGAGCAGTACTTC. Its protein is CASSVGDRVNEQYF. Based on the CDR3 plus reference TRBV9 and TRBJ2-7, the full variable domain is DSGVTQTPKHLITATGQRVTLRCSPRSGDLSVYWYQQSLDQGLQFLIQYYNGEERAKGNILERFSAQQFPDLHSELNLSSLELGDSALYFCASSVGDRVNEQYFGPGTRLTVT.